Below, 18 T cell receptor beta chains from the same sample are listed, as sequenced in a study of human T cells and chemical hapten exposure. TCRdb re-called the RACE reads with MiXCR, one entry per CDR3 protein. The table shows just over 350,000 distinct CDR3 sequences, with about 6.3% occurring only once. Described time point: patch test 2, 6 weeks after DPC sensitization. Treatment meaning: therapeutic diphenylcyclopropenone sensitization with weekly scalp DPC. The sample consisted of whole blood, taken in connection with sensitization to the hapten diphenylcyclopropenone (DPC). The receptors derive from a woman aged 18-29 years with alopecia areata. Some clones in this sample may be carry-over from other donors' samples.

This clonotype was observed a handful of times. The chain recombines TRBV12-3 or TRBV12-4 with TRBJ2-2, with 12 bases fitting TRBD1. The V and J ends lost 5 bases and 4 bases, in that order; junction bases with no gene match: 5. This CDR3 comprises 16 residues. The CDR3 spells CASSHGTGGVTGELFF. CDR3 DNA: TGTGCCAGCAGTCACGGGACAGGGGGCGTCACCGGGGAGCTGTTTTTT.

This clonotype has at least ten counts. The chain is built from TRBV4-1 and TRBJ2-6; a weak D match, TRBD1 (5 bases). V dropped 2 bases and J dropped 0 bases, with 17 bases sitting between them. This CDR3 has 19 residues. CDR1 and CDR2 from the germline V gene are MGHRA and YSYEKL. CDR3 bases: TGCGCCAGCAGCCAAAAGGGGCCGGCCAGCCGCTCTGGGGCCAACGTCCTGACTTTC. This gives the protein CASSQKGPASRSGANVLTF.

This clonotype was seen repeatedly, ten times or more. The rearrangement joins TRBV7-3 to TRBJ1-1; 7 bases line up with TRBD1. V was clipped by 5 bases and J by 2 bases; unmatched bases: 2. Germline values: CDR1 SGHTA, CDR2 FQGTGA. The CDR3 sequence is 13 residues long. Written as DNA, the CDR3 is TGTGCCAGCAGCCGGGACAGAAACACTGAAGCTTTCTTT. Translated, it gives CASSRDRNTEAFF.

This clonotype was picked up many times. The chain recombines TRBV28 with TRBJ2-6; no clear D gene. The CDR3 is 12 residues long. Germline V CDR1 and CDR2: MDHEN, SYDVKM. Trimming left V 8 bases short and J 7 bases short, with 9 bases between. CDR3 protein: CASSTGANVLTF. The CDR3 DNA reads TGTGCCAGCTCTACCGGAGCCAACGTCCTGACTTTC.

This clonotype has a handful of counts. The rearrangement links TRBV6-5 to TRBJ2-1, with 9 bases matching TRBD1. The ends lost 6 bases at V and 8 bases at J; junction bases unmatched: 2. This CDR3 region has 12 residues. CDR1 is MNHEY, CDR2 SVGAGI, per germline. As DNA, the CDR3 is TGTGCCAGCAGGGGGGACAGGGATGAGCAGTTCTTC. Translation: CASRGDRDEQFF.

This clonotype was seen at least ten times. The rearrangement links TRBV6-5 to TRBJ1-2; perhaps TRBD1 as D (5 bases). The CDR3 contains 13 residues. Trimming took off 7 bases at V and 8 bases at J, with 17 bases between the two ends. The germline CDR1 and CDR2 sequences are MNHEY and SVGAGI. CDR3 loop: CASIHPGTLGYTF. CDR3 in DNA: TGTGCCAGCATCCACCCGGGGACCCTAGGCTACACCTTC.

Comment on this clonotype: Possible read error: a much larger clone is one base away. J is TRBJ2-2 and V is TRBV20-1; 9 bases line up with TRBD2. CDR1 is DFQATT, CDR2 SNEGSKA, per germline (reference sequence). The CDR3 covers 14 residues. V trimming: 3 bases; J trimming: 4 bases; junction bases outside the gene matches: 3. CDR3 amino acids: CSARSGGTTGELFF. The CDR3 DNA follows: TGCAGTGCTAGGAGCGGGGGGACCACCGGGGAGCTGTTTTTT.

The chain recombines TRBV6-5 with TRBJ2-7; possible D gene TRBD2, 7 bases. Germline values: CDR1 MNHEY, CDR2 SVGAGI. V was shortened by 10 bases and J by 1 base, with 14 bases between the two germline ends. This CDR3 has 13 residues. CDR3 loop: CATLQGGSYEQYF. CDR3 nucleotides: TGTGCCACCTTACAGGGAGGGTCCTACGAGCAGTACTTC.

This clonotype was detected only a few times. The chain has TRBV7-2 and TRBJ1-6, with 8 bases matching TRBD1. CDR1 SGHTA and CDR2 FQGNSA come from the germline V gene. This CDR3 spans 17 amino acids. The V gene end was trimmed by 4 bases and the J gene end by 4 bases; junction bases not matched to a gene: 9. The CDR3 protein is CASSYRQGRGYNSPLHF. As DNA, the CDR3 is TGTGCCAGCAGCTATCGACAGGGGAGGGGGTATAATTCACCCCTCCACTTT.

This clonotype has more than one count but fewer than ten. The rearrangement uses TRBV5-1 and TRBJ1-1; weak D call: TRBD1 (6 bases). The germline V gene encodes CDR1 SGHRS and CDR2 YFSETQ. Trimming cost V 0 bases and J 7 bases, with 16 bases left between them. The CDR3 consists of 15 residues. In DNA form, the CDR3 reads TGCGCCAGCAGCTTGGAGGGGGGACCTACAGGTGAAGCTTTCTTT. It is translated as CASSLEGGPTGEAFF.

This clonotype was seen at least ten times. The rearrangement uses TRBV12-2 and TRBJ1-1; the D call of TRBD1 is as the table states it, not checked on the DNA. TRBV12-2 has pseudogene status. The CDR3 has 18 amino acids. This CDR3 reads CASRPSRDRGPRNTEAFF. The CDR3 DNA reads as TGTGCAAGTCGCCCCTCCCGGGACAGGGGGCCGAGGAACACTGAAGCTTTCTTT.

V gene TRBV6-5 combines with J gene TRBJ2-1, with D possibly matching TRBD2 (5 bases). CDR1 is MNHEY and CDR2 is SVGAGI in the germline V gene. V was shortened by 2 bases and J by 6 bases, with 20 bases between the two germline ends. This CDR3 spans 17 amino acids. CDR3 nucleotide sequence: TGTGCCAGCAGTTACCTGGATGACTACCATGGGGTCAATGAGCAGTTCTTC. Amino acids: CASSYLDDYHGVNEQFF.

This clonotype came up many times. V and J are TRBV20-1 and TRBJ2-7, with 8 bases fitting TRBD1. Per the germline V gene, CDR1 is DFQATT and CDR2 is SNEGSKA (reference sequence). V trimming: 6 bases; J trimming: 3 bases; junction bases outside the gene matches: 16. The CDR3 loop spans 16 amino acids. This CDR3 reads CSANPRTGPDRYEQYF. CDR3 DNA sequence: TGCAGTGCGAACCCCCGGACAGGGCCTGACCGCTACGAGCAGTACTTC.

This clonotype was seen many times. V and J are TRBV20-1 and TRBJ1-3; no firm D call. Trimming took off 5 bases at V and 0 bases at J, with 8 bases between the two ends. The CDR3 runs to 13 residues. Germline CDR1 and CDR2: DFQATT and SNEGSKA (reference sequence). In DNA, the CDR3 is TGCAGTGCTCACGGGAGCTCTGGAAACACCATATATTTT. Residues: CSAHGSSGNTIYF.

V and J are TRBV5-1 and TRBJ2-6; 7 nucleotides match TRBD1. This CDR3 has 21 amino acids. Germline V lookup: CDR1 SGHRS, CDR2 YFSETQ. J was trimmed by 0 bases and V by 1 base; bases with no gene match: 16. CDR3 region: CASSLRDRDSQRPSGANVLTF. In DNA, the CDR3 is TGCGCCAGCAGCTTGAGGGATAGGGACAGCCAACGACCCTCTGGGGCCAACGTCCTGACTTTC.

The rearrangement uses TRBV12-3 or TRBV12-4 and TRBJ1-2, with D perhaps matching TRBD1 (5 bases). The V end lost 5 bases, the J end lost 13 bases, and 20 bases lay between the germline ends. This CDR3 has 13 residues. CDR3 protein: CASSPRGMAAGTF. CDR3 sequence (DNA): TGTGCCAGCAGTCCCCGGGGCATGGCCGCTGGCACCTTC.

This clonotype was counted a few times. This chain joins TRBV7-2 and TRBJ2-6; D unclear. Germline V gives CDR1 SGHTA, CDR2 FQGNSA. This CDR3 contains 16 residues. The V and J ends lost 5 bases and 2 bases respectively, with 13 bases between them. CDR3 amino acids: CASSPERWAGANVLTF. For the CDR3, the DNA is TGTGCCAGCAGCCCGGAACGATGGGCTGGGGCCAACGTCCTGACTTTC.

The chain has TRBV15 and TRBJ2-6; no clear D gene. V lost 1 base and J lost 2, with 12 bases in between. The CDR3 is 17 residues long. Germline lookup yields CDR1 LNHNV and CDR2 YYDKDF (reference sequence). This chain's CDR3 is CATSRVWGFTGANVLTF. CDR3 bases: TGTGCCACCAGCAGAGTCTGGGGTTTCACTGGGGCCAACGTCCTGACTTTC.